This T cell receptor (beta chain) was retrieved from a study of blood T cell repertoires in COVID-19. About the research overall: T cells, B-cell-depleted T cells, or PBMCs provided the cDNA or gDNA that served as material.

Sequencing was performed with immunoSEQ multiplex PCR; in TCRdb, only in-frame clones are kept and a portion is missing. Among approximately 190,000 clones listed, roughly four fifths were seen once. The TCR comes from a woman aged 40 to 50 with acute or convalescent COVID-19. The material sequenced was peripheral blood.

The CDR3 region is CASSEYPGTGDRSYNSPLHF. The DNA of the CDR3 is TGTGCCAGCAGCGAGTACCCCGGGACAGGGGACCGGTCCTATAATTCACCCCTCCACTTT. This chain uses TRBV9 with TRBJ1-6; 10 bases agree with TRBD1. The CDR3 has 20 residues. With V trimmed by 3 bases and J by 1 base, 13 bases remained unmatched. Germline V lookup: CDR1 SGDLS, CDR2 YYNGEE.